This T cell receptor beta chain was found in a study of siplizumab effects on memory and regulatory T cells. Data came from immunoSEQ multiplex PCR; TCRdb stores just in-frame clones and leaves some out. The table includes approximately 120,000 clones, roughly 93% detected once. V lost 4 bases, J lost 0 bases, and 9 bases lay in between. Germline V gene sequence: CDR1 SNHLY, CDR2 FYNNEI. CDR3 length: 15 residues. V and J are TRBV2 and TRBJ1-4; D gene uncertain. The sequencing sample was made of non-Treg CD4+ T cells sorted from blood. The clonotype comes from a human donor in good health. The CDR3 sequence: CASSGEWATNEKLFF. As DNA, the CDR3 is TGTGCCAGCAGTGGAGAGTGGGCAACTAATGAAAAACTGTTTTTT.